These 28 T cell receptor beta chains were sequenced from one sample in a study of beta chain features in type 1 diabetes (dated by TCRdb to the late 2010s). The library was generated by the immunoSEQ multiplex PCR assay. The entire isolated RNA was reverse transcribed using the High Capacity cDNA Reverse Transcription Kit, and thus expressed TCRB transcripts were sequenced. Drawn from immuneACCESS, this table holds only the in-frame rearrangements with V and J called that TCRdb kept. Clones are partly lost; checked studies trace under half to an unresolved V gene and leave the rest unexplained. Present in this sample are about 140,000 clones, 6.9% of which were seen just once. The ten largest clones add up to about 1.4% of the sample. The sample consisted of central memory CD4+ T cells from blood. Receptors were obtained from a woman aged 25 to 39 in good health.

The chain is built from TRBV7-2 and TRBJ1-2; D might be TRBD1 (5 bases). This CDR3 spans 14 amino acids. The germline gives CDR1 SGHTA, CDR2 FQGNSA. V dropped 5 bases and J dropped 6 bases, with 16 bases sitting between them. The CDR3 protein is CASSPRLGENGYTF. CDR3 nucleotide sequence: TGTGCCAGCAGCCCCCGTCTAGGGGAAAATGGCTACACCTTC.

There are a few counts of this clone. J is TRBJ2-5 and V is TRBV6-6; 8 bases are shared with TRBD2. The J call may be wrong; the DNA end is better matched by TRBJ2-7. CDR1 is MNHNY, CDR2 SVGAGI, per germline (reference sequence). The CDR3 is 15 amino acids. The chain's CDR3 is CASSYDEGLAYEQYF. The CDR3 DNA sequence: TGTGCCAGCAGCTACGACGAGGGACTAGCCTACGAGCAGTACTTC.

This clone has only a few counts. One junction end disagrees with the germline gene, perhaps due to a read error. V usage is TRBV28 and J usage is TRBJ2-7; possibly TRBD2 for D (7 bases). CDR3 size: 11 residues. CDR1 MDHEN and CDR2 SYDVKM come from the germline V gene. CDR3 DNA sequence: TGTGCCAGCGAGGGGAGGGGGTTTCCCAACTTC. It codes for CASEGRGFPNF.

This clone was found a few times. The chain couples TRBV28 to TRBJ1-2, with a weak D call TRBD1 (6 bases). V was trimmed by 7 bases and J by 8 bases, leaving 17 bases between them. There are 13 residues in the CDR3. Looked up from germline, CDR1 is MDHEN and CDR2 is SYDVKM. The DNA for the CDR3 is TGTGCCAGCATCTCGGACAGATTCAGGGGCTACACCTTC. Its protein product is CASISDRFRGYTF.

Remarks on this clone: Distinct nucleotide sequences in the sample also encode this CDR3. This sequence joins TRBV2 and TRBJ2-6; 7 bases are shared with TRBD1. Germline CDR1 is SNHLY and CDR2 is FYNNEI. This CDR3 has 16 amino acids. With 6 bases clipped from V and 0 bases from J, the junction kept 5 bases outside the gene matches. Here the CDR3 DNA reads TGTGCCAGCAGACGACAGGGAAGCTCTGGGGCCAACGTCCTGACTTTC. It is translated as CASRRQGSSGANVLTF.

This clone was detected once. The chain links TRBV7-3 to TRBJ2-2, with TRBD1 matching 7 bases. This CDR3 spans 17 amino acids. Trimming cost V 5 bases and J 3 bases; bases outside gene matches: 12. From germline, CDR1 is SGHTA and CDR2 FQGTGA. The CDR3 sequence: CASSPTPQGLDTGELFF. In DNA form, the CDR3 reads TGTGCCAGCAGCCCTACACCACAGGGGCTGGACACCGGGGAGCTGTTTTTT.

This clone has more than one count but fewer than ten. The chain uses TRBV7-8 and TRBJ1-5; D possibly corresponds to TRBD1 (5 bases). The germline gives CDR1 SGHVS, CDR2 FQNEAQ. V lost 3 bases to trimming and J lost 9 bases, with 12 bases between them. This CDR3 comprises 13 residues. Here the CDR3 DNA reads TGTGCCAGCAGCTTTGTGGGACTTGGGCCCCAGCATTTT. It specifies CASSFVGLGPQHF.

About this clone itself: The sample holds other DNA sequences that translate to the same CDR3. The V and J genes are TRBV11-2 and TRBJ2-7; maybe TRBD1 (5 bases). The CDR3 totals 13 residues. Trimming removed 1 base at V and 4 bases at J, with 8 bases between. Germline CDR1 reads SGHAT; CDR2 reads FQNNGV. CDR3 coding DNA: TGTGCCAGCAGCTTAGGACAGTTTTACGAGCAGTACTTC. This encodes CASSLGQFYEQYF.

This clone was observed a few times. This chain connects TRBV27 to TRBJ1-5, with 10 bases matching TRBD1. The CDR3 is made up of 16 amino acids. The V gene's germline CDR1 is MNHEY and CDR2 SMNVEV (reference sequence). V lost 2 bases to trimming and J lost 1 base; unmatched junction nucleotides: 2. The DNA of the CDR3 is TGTGCCAGCAGTTTAAGACAGGGGGCCAGCAATCAGCCCCAGCATTTT. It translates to CASSLRQGASNQPQHF.

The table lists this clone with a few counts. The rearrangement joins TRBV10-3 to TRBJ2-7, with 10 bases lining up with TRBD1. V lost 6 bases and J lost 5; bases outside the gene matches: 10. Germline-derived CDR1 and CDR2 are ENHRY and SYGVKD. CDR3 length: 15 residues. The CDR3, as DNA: TGTGCCATCAGGGAACCGGGACAGGGGACCCACGAGCAGTACTTC. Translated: CAIREPGQGTHEQYF.

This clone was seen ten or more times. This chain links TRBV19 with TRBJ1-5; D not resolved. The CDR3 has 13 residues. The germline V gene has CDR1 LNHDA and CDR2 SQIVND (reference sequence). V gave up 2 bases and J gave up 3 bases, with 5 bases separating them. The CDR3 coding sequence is TGTGCCAGTAGTATACAGGACAATCAGCCCCAGCATTTT. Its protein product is CASSIQDNQPQHF.

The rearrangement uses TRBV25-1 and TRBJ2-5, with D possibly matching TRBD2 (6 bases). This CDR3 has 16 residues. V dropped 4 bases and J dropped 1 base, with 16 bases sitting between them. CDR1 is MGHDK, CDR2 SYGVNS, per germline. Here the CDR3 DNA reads TGTGCCAGCAGTGTGGAACGGGAGTTGCTCCAAGAGACCCAGTACTTC. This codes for CASSVERELLQETQYF.

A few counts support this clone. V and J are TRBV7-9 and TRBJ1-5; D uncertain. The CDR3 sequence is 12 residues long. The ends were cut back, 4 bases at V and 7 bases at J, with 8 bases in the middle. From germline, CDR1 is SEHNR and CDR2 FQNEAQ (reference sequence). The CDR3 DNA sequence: TGTGCCAGCAGCTCGCACGGGCAGCCCCAGCATTTT. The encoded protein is CASSSHGQPQHF.

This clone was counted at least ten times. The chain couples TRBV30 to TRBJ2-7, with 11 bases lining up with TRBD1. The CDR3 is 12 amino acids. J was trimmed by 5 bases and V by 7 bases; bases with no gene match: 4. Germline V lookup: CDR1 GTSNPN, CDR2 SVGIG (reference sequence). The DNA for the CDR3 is TGTGCCTCAGGACAGGGGGCGGACGAGCAGTACTTC. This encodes CASGQGADEQYF. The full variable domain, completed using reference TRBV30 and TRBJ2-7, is SQTIHQWPATLVQPVGSPLSLECTVEGTSNPNLYWYRQAAGRGLQLLFYSVGIGQISSEVPQNLSASRPQDRQFILSSKKLLLSDSGFYLCASGQGADEQYFGPGTRLTVT.

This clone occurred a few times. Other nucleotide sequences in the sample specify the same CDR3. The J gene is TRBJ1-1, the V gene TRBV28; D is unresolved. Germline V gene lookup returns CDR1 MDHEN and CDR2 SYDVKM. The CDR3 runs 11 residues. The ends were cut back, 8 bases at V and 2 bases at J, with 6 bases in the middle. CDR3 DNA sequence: TGTGCCAGCCTCTCTAACACTGAAGCTTTCTTT. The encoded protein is CASLSNTEAFF.

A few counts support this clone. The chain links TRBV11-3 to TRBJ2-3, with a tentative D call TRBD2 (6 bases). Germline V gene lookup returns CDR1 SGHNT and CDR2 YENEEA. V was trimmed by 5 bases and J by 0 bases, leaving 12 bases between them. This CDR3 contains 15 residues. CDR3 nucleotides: TGTGCCAGCAGCCGCTTACGGGGGAGCACAGATACGCAGTATTTT. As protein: CASSRLRGSTDTQYF.

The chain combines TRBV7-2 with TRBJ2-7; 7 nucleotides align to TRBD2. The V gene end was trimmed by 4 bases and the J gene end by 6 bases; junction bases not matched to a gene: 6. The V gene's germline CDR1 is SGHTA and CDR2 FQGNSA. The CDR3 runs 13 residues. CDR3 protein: CASSSSSGGEQYF. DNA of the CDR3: TGTGCCAGCAGCTCTAGCTCGGGGGGCGAGCAGTACTTC. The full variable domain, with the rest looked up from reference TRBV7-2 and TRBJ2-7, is GAGVSQSPSNKVTEKGKDVELRCDPISGHTALYWYRQSLGQGLEFLIYFQGNSAPDKSGLPSDRFSAERTGGSVSTLTIQRTQQEDSAVYLCASSSSSGGEQYFGPGTRLTVT.

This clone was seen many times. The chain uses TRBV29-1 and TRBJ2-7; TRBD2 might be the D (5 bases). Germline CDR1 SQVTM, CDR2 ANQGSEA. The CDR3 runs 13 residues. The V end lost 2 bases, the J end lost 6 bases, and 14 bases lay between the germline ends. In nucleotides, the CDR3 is TGCAGCGTTGAATTATTTGAGGGCGGCGAGCAGTACTTC. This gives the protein CSVELFEGGEQYF.

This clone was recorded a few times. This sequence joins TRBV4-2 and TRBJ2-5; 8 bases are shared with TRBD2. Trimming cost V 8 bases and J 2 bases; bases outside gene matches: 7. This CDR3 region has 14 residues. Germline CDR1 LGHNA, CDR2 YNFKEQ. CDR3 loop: CASATSGSQETQYF. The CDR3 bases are TGTGCCAGCGCGACGAGCGGGAGTCAAGAGACCCAGTACTTC.

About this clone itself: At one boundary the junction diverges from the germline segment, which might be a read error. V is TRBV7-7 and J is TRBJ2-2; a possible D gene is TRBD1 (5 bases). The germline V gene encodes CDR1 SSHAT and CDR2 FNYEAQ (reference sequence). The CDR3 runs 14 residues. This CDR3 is CASSSGQNTGELFF. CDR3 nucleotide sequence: TGTGCTAGCAGCTCTGGACAGAACACCGGGGAGCTGTTTTTT.

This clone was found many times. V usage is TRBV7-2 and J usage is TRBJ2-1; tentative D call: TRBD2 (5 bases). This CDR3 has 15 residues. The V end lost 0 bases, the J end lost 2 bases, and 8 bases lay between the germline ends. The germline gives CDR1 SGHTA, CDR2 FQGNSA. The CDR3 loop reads CASSLASSTYNEQFF. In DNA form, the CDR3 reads TGTGCCAGCAGCTTAGCATCTAGCACCTACAATGAGCAGTTCTTC.

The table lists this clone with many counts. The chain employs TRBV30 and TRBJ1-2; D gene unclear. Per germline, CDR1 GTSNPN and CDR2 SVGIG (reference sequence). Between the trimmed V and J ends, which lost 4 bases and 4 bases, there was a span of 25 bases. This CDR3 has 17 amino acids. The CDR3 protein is CAWTQPKDWRPSYGYTF. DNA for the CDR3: TGTGCCTGGACTCAACCCAAGGACTGGCGACCGTCCTATGGCTACACCTTC.

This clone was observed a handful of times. CDR3 nucleotides: TGTGCCAGCAAGCGTGTCTCTGGGGCCAACGTCCTGACTTTC. It is translated as CASKRVSGANVLTF. The chain combines TRBV2 with TRBJ2-6, with D unclear. The germline V and J ends were trimmed by 7 bases and 0 bases, with 7 bases remaining between them. Germline V CDR1 and CDR2: SNHLY, FYNNEI. The CDR3 is made up of 14 amino acids. Drawing the rest from reference TRBV2 and TRBJ2-6, the complete variable domain is EPEVTQTPSHQVTQMGQEVILRCVPISNHLYFYWYRQILGQKVEFLVSFYNNEISEKSEIFDDQFSVERPDGSNFTLKIRSTKLEDSAMYFCASKRVSGANVLTFGAGSRLTVL.

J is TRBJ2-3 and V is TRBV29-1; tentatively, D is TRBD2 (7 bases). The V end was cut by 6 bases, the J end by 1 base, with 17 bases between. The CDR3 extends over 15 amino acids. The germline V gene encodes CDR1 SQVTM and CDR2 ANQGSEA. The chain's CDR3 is CSVVKGGRGTDTQYF. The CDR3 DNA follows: TGCAGCGTCGTAAAGGGGGGGCGCGGCACAGATACGCAGTATTTT.

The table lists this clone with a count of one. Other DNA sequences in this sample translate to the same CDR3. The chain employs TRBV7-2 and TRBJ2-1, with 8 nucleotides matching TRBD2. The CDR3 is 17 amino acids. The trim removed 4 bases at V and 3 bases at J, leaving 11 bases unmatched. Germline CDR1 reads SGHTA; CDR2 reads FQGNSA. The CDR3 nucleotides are TGTGCCAGCAGCTCCCCTACCGGGACTAGGGACTACAATGAGCAGTTCTTC. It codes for CASSSPTGTRDYNEQFF.

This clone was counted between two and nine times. The CDR3 sequence: CASSFVRRGRDGYTF. CDR3 DNA: TGTGCCAGCAGCTTTGTGCGGAGGGGAAGAGATGGCTACACCTTC. The gene calls are TRBV5-6 and TRBJ1-2; TRBD1 is a possible D gene (5 bases). Germline V gene lookup returns CDR1 SGHDT and CDR2 YYEEEE. The CDR3 sequence is 15 residues long. Trimming pared 2 bases from V and 6 bases from J, leaving 17 bases between. Drawing the rest from reference TRBV5-6 and TRBJ1-2, the complete variable domain is DAGVTQSPTHLIKTRGQQVTLRCSPKSGHDTVSWYQQALGQGPQFIFQYYEEEERQRGNFPDRFSGHQFPNYSSELNVNALLLGDSALYLCASSFVRRGRDGYTFGSGTRLTVV.

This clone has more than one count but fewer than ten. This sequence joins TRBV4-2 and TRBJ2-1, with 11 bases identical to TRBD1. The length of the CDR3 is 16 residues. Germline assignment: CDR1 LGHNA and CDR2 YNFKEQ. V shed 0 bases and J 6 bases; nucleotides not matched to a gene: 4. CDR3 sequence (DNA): TGTGCCAGCAGCCAAGATTCAGGGACAGGGGGCAATGAGCAGTTCTTC. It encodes CASSQDSGTGGNEQFF.

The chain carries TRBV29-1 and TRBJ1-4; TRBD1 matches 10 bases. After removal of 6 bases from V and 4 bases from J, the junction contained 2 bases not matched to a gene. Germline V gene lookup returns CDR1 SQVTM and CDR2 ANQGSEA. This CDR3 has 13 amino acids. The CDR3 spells CSVGTGVNEKLFF. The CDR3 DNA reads TGCAGCGTGGGGACAGGGGTTAATGAAAAACTGTTTTTT.